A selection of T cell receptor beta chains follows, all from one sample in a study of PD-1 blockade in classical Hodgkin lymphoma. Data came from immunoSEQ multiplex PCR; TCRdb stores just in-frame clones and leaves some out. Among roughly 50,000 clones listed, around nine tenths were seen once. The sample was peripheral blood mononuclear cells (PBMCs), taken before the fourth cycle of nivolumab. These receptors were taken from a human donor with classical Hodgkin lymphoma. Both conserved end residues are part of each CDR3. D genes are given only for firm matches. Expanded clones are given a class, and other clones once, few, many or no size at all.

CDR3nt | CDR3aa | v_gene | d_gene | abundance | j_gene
TGTGCCAGCAGTTTTGGGGACAGTAATCAGCCCCAGCATTTT | CASSFGDSNQPQHF | TRBV27 | TRBD1 | - | TRBJ1-5
TGTGCCAGCAATCAATTGGGGGGGAGCTCCTACGAGCAGTACTTC | CASNQLGGSSYEQYF | TRBV28 | TRBD2 | few | TRBJ2-7
TGTGCCAGCAGATTGACTAGGGGGGATACGCAGTATTTT | CASRLTRGDTQYF | TRBV27 | - | - | TRBJ2-3
TGTGCCAGCAGCCAAACAGGGAACACTGAAGCTTTCTTT | CASSQTGNTEAFF | TRBV6-5 | - | - | TRBJ1-1
TGCGCCAGCAGCTTGGAAGGGAGTGCCAATTCACCCCTCCACTTT | CASSLEGSANSPLHF | TRBV5-1 | - | - | TRBJ1-6
TGCGCCAGCAGCTTCAAGGGGGAAAGAAACACCATATATTTT | CASSFKGERNTIYF | TRBV5-1 | - | - | TRBJ1-3
TGTGCCAGCAGCAGGACTAGCGGCTACAATGAGCAGTTCTTC | CASSRTSGYNEQFF | TRBV6-5 | TRBD2 | - | TRBJ2-1
TGTGCCAGCAGTGCCAGCGGATTCTATGGCTACACCTTC | CASSASGFYGYTF | TRBV2 | - | - | TRBJ1-2
TGTGCCAGCTCACCACCTAGGTCAGATACGCAGTATTTT | CASSPPRSDTQYF | TRBV18 | - | once | TRBJ2-3
TGCGCCAGCAGCTTGGCTCTAGGGGAACTGAACACTGAAGCTTTCTTT | CASSLALGELNTEAFF | TRBV5-1 | - | - | TRBJ1-1
TGTGCCAGCTCACCAAAGGAGGGAACCTACGAGCAGTACTTC | CASSPKEGTYEQYF | TRBV18 | - | - | TRBJ2-7
TGTGCCACCAGCAGAGATTGGGGGGTCGGAGGGGCTGGCTACACCTTC | CATSRDWGVGGAGYTF | TRBV15 | - | - | TRBJ1-2
TGTGCCAGCAGCCGTCCCTTACTAGCGGAACAAAACAATGAGCAGTTCTTC | CASSRPLLAEQNNEQFF | TRBV28 | TRBD2 | once | TRBJ2-1
TGCGCCAGCAGCTTGTTGGGACTAGCGGCCGCAGAAGATACGCAGTATTTT | CASSLLGLAAAEDTQYF | TRBV5-1 | TRBD2 | - | TRBJ2-3
TGTGCCAGTAGTATAGAACTATGGGACAGCAATCAGCCCCAGCATTTT | CASSIELWDSNQPQHF | TRBV19 | - | - | TRBJ1-5
TGTGCCAGCAGTTCGCTACCCGCCGGGGTCAGCAGGGAGCTGTTTTTT | CASSSLPAGVSRELFF | TRBV6-5 | - | - | TRBJ2-2
TGCGCCAGCAGCTCCATGCCTGGGACAGCCAATGAGCAGTTCTTC | CASSSMPGTANEQFF | TRBV5-1 | TRBD1 | - | TRBJ2-1
TGTGCCAGCAGCCAGGCTATTAACACCGGGGAGCTGTTTTTT | CASSQAINTGELFF | TRBV4-2 | - | - | TRBJ2-2
TGCGCCAGCAGCTTGAGGTCAGGGAACACTGAAGCTTTCTTT | CASSLRSGNTEAFF | TRBV5-1 | - | - | TRBJ1-1